Each of the 14 T cell receptor beta chains below was sequenced from the same sample in a study of blood T cell repertoires in COVID-19. Assay: immunoSEQ multiplex PCR; the TCRdb copy retains only in-frame clones and omits some. The sample includes approximately 340,000 clones, about four fifths seen only once; the top ten take approximately 3%. Sequencing was performed on peripheral blood. The receptors originated from a young man with active or convalescent COVID-19.

This chain joins TRBV7-8 and TRBJ2-7; D may be TRBD2 (6 bases). The germline V gene encodes CDR1 SGHVS and CDR2 FQNEAQ. Trimming left V 1 base short and J 2 bases short, with 12 bases between. The CDR3 length is 15 residues. CDR3 in DNA: TGTGCCAGCAGCTTAGAGACTAGGGTCGCCTACGAGCAGTACTTC. Protein product: CASSLETRVAYEQYF.

As concerns this clone: The DNA is left out, because the CDR3 cannot be placed on it with certainty; the CDR3 is given as TCRdb lists it. V gene TRBV14 combines with J gene TRBJ2-7; the D call TRBD2 from the table was never checked on the DNA. Both ends counted, the CDR3 spans 13 residues. Germline CDR1 is SGHDN and CDR2 is FVKESK. The CDR3 loop reads CASSQVGEGTSYF.

This chain links TRBV28 with TRBJ1-3; unclear D gene. The germline V gene encodes CDR1 MDHEN and CDR2 SYDVKM. This CDR3 is 14 amino acids long. Between the trimmed V and J ends, which lost 2 bases and 0 bases, there was a span of 5 bases. This CDR3 reads CASSLLSSGNTIYF. The CDR3 region has the DNA TGTGCCAGCAGTTTACTGAGCTCTGGAAACACCATATATTTT.

The chain uses TRBV3-1 (or the pseudogene TRBV3-2) and TRBJ2-6; 13 nucleotides line up with TRBD2. The CDR3 consists of 21 residues. CDR1 LGHDT and CDR2 YNNKEL come from the germline V gene (reference sequence). The V gene end was trimmed by 4 bases and the J gene end by 0 bases; junction bases not matched to a gene: 12. In DNA form, the CDR3 reads TGTGCCAGCAGCCGCCCGGGGACTAGCGGGGAATTTGCCTCTGGGGCCAACGTCCTGACTTTC. Its translation: CASSRPGTSGEFASGANVLTF.

The chain is built from TRBV30 and TRBJ2-1; a possible D gene is TRBD1 (5 bases). Germline CDR1 reads GTSNPN; CDR2 reads SVGIG (reference sequence). CDR3 length: 13 residues. The V end lost 2 bases, the J end lost 0 bases, and 5 bases lay between the germline ends. The CDR3 region is CAWSQGSYNEQFF. The CDR3, as DNA: TGTGCCTGGAGTCAGGGCTCCTACAATGAGCAGTTCTTC.

The V gene is TRBV10-3, the J gene TRBJ2-2; D perhaps matches TRBD2 (5 bases). This CDR3 has 12 amino acids. V was clipped by 4 bases and J by 7 bases, with 7 bases between them. Germline V gene sequence: CDR1 ENHRY, CDR2 SYGVKD. The CDR3 sequence: CAISGGSGELFF. The CDR3 nucleotides are TGTGCCATCAGTGGAGGGAGCGGGGAGCTGTTTTTT.

This clone was seen a handful of times. This chain joins TRBV19 and TRBJ1-5; weak D call: TRBD1 (6 bases). There are 15 residues in the CDR3. Germline values: CDR1 LNHDA, CDR2 SQIVND (reference sequence). With 0 bases removed from V and 9 bases from J, the gap between germline ends came to 15 bases. CDR3: CASSIEEQGGRPQHF. CDR3 in DNA: TGTGCCAGTAGTATAGAGGAACAGGGTGGCAGGCCCCAGCATTTT.

The V gene is TRBV18, the J gene TRBJ2-7, with a tentative D call TRBD2 (6 bases). Between the trimmed V and J ends, which lost 4 bases and 3 bases, there was a span of 10 bases. The CDR3 is made up of 13 amino acids. Germline assignment: CDR1 KGHSH and CDR2 LQKENI. The CDR3 DNA reads as TGTGCCAGCTCACGCGGGACTCTCTACGAGCAGTACTTC. It encodes CASSRGTLYEQYF.

This chain links TRBV2 with TRBJ2-2; TRBD2 agrees at 13 bases. The CDR3 is made up of 19 amino acids. J was trimmed by 2 bases and V by 3 bases; bases with no gene match: 9. Germline lookup yields CDR1 SNHLY and CDR2 FYNNEI. DNA of the CDR3: TGTGCCAGCAGTGATCGCAGACTAGCGGGGGGAGGTAACACCGGGGAGCTGTTTTTT. Its protein is CASSDRRLAGGGNTGELFF.

This CDR3 reads CASSPGRDTGELFF. CDR3 bases: TGTGCCAGCTCACCCGGCAGGGACACCGGGGAGCTGTTTTTT. The chain employs TRBV18 and TRBJ2-2, with D possibly matching TRBD1 (5 bases). This CDR3 region has 14 residues. CDR1 is KGHSH, CDR2 LQKENI, per germline. The germline V and J ends were trimmed by 3 bases and 3 bases, with 8 bases remaining between them.

The chain carries TRBV7-2 and TRBJ1-2; D gene uncertain. The CDR3 runs 14 residues. Germline CDR1 SGHTA, CDR2 FQGNSA. With 3 bases removed from V and 4 bases from J, the gap between germline ends came to 12 bases. The CDR3 DNA reads TGTGCCAGCAGCTTGGAGGGATTAGTCTATGGCTACACCTTC. Translating it yields CASSLEGLVYGYTF.

The gene calls are TRBV28 and TRBJ1-2; 12 bases map to TRBD1. The CDR3 contains 20 residues. J gave up 3 bases and V 10 bases, and 24 bases lay outside the gene matches. Germline V gene sequence: CDR1 MDHEN, CDR2 SYDVKM. The CDR3 DNA sequence: TGTGCCACCCCAGGAGGAGTCGGGACAGGGGGCGAAGTCTTGGACTATGGCTACACCTTC. This translates into CATPGGVGTGGEVLDYGYTF.

The chain combines TRBV5-1 with TRBJ1-2; D might be TRBD1 (5 bases). V lost 4 bases and J 4 bases, leaving 8 bases between the germline ends. The CDR3 extends over 12 amino acids. Germline V gene sequence: CDR1 SGHRS, CDR2 YFSETQ. The CDR3: CASSTGGYGYTF. The CDR3 coding sequence is TGCGCCAGCAGCACGGGGGGCTATGGCTACACCTTC.

This clone has only a few counts. Sequence at one end of the junction differs from germline and may be a read error. The chain recombines TRBV24-1 with TRBJ2-7, with D tentatively TRBD2 (5 bases). This CDR3 is built from 13 residues. Germline V gives CDR1 KGHDR, CDR2 SFDVKD. In DNA form, the CDR3 reads TGTGCCCCCAGGTCGGGGAAGCCCTACGAGCAGTACTTC. This codes for CAPRSGKPYEQYF.